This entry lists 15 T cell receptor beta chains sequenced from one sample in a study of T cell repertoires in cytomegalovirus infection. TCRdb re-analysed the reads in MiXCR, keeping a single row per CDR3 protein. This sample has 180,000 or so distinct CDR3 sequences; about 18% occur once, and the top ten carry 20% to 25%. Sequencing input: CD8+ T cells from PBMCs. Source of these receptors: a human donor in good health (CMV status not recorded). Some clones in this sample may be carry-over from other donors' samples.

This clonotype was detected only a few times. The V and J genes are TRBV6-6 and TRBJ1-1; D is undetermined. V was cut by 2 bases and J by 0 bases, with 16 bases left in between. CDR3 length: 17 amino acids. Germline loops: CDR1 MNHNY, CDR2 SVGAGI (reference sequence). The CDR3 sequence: CASSYLTSPGVNTEAFF. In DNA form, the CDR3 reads TGTGCCAGCAGTTACCTAACTTCACCCGGCGTGAACACTGAAGCTTTCTTT.

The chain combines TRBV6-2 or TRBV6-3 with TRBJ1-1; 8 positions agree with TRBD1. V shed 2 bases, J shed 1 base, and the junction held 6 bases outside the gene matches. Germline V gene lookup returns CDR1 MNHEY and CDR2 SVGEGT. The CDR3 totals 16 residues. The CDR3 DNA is TGTGCCAGCAGTTACCCAGGGACAGGAAGGAACACTGAAGCTTTCTTT. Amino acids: CASSYPGTGRNTEAFF.

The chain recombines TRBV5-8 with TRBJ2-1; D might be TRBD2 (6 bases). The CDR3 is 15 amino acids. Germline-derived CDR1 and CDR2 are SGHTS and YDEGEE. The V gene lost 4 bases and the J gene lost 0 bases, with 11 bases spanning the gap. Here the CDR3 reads CASSTDGSSYNEQFF. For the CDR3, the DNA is TGTGCCAGCAGCACGGACGGGAGCTCCTACAATGAGCAGTTCTTC.

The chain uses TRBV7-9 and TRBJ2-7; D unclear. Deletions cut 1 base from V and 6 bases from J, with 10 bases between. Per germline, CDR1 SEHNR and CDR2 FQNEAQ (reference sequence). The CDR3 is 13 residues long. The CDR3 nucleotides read TGTGCCAGCAGCTTAGGTTCCAGTCCCGAGCAGTACTTC. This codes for CASSLGSSPEQYF.

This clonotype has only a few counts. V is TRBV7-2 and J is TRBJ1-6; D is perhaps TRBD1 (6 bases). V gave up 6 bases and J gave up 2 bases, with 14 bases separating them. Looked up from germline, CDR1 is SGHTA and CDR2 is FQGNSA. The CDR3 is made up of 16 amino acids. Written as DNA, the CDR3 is TGTGCCAGCAGACTCAGGGAGGGGGCCTATAATTCACCCCTCCACTTT. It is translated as CASRLREGAYNSPLHF.

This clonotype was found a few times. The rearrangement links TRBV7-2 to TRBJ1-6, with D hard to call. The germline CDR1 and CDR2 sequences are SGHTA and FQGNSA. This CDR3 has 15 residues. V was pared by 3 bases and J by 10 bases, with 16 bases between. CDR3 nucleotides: TGTGCCAGCAGCTTGGGGAACACAGAGCCCTCACCCCTCCACTTT. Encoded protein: CASSLGNTEPSPLHF. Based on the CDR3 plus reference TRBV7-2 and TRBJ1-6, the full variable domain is GAGVSQSPSNKVTEKGKDVELRCDPISGHTALYWYRQSLGQGLEFLIYFQGNSAPDKSGLPSDRFSAERTGGSVSTLTIQRTQQEDSAVYLCASSLGNTEPSPLHFGNGTRLTVT.

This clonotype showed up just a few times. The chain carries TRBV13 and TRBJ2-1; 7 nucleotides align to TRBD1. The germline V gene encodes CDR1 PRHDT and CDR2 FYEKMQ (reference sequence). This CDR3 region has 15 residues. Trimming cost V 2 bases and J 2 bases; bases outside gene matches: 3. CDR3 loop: CASSLQDRTYNEQFF. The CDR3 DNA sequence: TGTGCCAGCAGCTTACAGGACAGGACCTACAATGAGCAGTTCTTC.

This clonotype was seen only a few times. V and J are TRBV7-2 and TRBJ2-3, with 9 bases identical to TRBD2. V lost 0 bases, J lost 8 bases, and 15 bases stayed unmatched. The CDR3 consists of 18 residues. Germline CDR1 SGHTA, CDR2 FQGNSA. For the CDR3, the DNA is TGTGCCAGCAGCTTAGCCTTCGGCGCGGGGGGGTCGGTTCGTACGCAGTATTTT. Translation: CASSLAFGAGGSVRTQYF.

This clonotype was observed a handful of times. The CDR3 spells CASSERGTEAFF. The DNA of the CDR3 is TGTGCCAGCAGCGAGCGAGGCACTGAAGCTTTCTTT. This chain connects TRBV11-3 to TRBJ1-1; D gene uncertain. The V end lost 5 bases, the J end lost 4 bases, and 8 bases lay between the germline ends. Germline CDR1 is SGHNT and CDR2 is YENEEA. The CDR3 is 12 amino acids. Together with reference TRBV11-3 and TRBJ1-1, the CDR3 gives the full variable domain: EAGVVQSPRYKIIEKKQPVAFWCNPISGHNTLYWYLQNLGQGPELLIRYENEEAVDDSQLPKDRFSAERLKGVDSTLKIQPAELGDSAVYLCASSERGTEAFFGQGTRLTVV.

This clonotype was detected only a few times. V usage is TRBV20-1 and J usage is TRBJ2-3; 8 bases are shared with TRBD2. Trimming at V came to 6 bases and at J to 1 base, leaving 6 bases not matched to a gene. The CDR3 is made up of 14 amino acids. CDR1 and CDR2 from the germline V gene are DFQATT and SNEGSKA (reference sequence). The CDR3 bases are TGCAGTGCCAAAGCGGGGGACGGCACAGATACGCAGTATTTT. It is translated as CSAKAGDGTDTQYF.

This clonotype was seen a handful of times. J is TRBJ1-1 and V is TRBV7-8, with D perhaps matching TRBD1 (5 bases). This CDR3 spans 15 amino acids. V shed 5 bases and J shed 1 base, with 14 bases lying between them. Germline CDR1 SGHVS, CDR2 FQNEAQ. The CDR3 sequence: CASSPYRTSNTEAFF. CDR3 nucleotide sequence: TGTGCCAGCAGCCCTTACAGGACTTCGAACACTGAAGCTTTCTTT.

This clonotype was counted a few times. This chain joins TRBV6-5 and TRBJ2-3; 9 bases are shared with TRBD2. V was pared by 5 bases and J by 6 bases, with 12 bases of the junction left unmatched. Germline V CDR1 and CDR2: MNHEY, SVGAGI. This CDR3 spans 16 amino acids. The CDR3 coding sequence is TGTGCCAGCAGTACGGGACTAGCAGTTAGTAAGGATACGCAGTATTTT. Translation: CASSTGLAVSKDTQYF.

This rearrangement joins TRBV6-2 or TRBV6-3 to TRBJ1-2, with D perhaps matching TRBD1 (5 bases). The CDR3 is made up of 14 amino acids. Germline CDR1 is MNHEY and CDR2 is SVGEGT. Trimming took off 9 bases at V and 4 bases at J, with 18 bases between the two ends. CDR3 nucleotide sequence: TGTGCCAGGACGACGCCGGGACTCCTCTATGGCTACACCTTC. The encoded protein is CARTTPGLLYGYTF.

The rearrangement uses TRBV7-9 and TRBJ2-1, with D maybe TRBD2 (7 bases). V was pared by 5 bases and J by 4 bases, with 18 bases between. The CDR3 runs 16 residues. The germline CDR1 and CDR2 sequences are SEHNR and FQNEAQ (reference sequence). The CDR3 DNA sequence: TGTGCCAGCAGCCCCTGGGAGGGGGGAGTATACAATGAGCAGTTCTTC. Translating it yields CASSPWEGGVYNEQFF.

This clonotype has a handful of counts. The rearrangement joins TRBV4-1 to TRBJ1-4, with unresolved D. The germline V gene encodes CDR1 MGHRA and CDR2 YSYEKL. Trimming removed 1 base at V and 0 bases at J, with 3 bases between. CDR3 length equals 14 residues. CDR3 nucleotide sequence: TGCGCCAGCAGCCAAGTGGCAACTAATGAAAAACTGTTTTTT. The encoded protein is CASSQVATNEKLFF.